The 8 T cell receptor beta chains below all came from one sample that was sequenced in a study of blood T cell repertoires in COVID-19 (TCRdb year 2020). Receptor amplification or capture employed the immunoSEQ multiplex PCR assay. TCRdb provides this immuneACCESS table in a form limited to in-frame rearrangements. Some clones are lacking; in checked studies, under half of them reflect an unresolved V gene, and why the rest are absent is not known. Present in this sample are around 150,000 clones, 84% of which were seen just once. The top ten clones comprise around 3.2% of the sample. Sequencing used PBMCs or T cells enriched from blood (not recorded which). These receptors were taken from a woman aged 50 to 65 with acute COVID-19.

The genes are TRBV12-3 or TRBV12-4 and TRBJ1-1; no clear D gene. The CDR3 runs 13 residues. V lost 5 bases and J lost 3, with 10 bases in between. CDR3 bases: TGTGCCAGCAGTATAATCCGGGACACTGAAGCTTTCTTT. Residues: CASSIIRDTEAFF.

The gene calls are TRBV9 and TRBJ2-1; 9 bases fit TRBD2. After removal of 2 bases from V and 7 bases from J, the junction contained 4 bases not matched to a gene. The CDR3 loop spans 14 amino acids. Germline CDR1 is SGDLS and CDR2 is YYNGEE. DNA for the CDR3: TGTGCCAGCAGCGTCGGGACTAGCCTAAATGAGCAGTTCTTC. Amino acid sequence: CASSVGTSLNEQFF.

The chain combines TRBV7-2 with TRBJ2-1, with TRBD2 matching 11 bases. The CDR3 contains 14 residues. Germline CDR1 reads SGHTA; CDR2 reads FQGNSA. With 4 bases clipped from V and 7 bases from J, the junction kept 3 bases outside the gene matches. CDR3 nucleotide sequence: TGTGCCAGCAGCTCGGGACTAGCGGTAAATGAGCAGTTCTTC. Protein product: CASSSGLAVNEQFF.

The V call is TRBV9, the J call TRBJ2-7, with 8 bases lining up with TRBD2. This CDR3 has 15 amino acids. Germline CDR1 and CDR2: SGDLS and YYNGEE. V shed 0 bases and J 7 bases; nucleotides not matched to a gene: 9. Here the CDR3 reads CASSVGVGRAEEQYF. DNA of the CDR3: TGTGCCAGCAGCGTAGGGGTCGGGAGGGCAGAGGAGCAGTACTTC.

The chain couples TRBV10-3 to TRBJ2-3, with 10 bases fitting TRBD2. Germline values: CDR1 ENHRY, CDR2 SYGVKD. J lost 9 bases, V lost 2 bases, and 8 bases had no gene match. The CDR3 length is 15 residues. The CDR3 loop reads CAISEPASGSHTQYF. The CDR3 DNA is TGTGCCATCAGTGAGCCGGCTAGCGGGAGTCACACGCAGTATTTT.

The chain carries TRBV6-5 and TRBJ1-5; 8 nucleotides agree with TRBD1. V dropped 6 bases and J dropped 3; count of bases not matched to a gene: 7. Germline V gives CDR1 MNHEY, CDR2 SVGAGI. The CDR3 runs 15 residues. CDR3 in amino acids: CASSRQGANNQPQHF. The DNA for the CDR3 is TGTGCCAGCAGCCGGCAGGGGGCTAACAATCAGCCCCAGCATTTT.

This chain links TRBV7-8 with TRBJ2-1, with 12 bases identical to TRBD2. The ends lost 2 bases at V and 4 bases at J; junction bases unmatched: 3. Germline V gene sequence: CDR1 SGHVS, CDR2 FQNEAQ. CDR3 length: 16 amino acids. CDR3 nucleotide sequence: TGTGCCAGCAGCTTATTTCTAGCGGGAGGGTACAATGAGCAGTTCTTC. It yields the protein CASSLFLAGGYNEQFF.

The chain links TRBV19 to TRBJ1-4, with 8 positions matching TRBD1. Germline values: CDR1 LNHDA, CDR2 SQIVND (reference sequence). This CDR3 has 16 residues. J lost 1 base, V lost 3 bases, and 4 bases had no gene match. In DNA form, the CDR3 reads TGTGCCAGTAGTATGGGACAGGCACTAACTAATGAAAAACTGTTTTTT. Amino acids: CASSMGQALTNEKLFF.